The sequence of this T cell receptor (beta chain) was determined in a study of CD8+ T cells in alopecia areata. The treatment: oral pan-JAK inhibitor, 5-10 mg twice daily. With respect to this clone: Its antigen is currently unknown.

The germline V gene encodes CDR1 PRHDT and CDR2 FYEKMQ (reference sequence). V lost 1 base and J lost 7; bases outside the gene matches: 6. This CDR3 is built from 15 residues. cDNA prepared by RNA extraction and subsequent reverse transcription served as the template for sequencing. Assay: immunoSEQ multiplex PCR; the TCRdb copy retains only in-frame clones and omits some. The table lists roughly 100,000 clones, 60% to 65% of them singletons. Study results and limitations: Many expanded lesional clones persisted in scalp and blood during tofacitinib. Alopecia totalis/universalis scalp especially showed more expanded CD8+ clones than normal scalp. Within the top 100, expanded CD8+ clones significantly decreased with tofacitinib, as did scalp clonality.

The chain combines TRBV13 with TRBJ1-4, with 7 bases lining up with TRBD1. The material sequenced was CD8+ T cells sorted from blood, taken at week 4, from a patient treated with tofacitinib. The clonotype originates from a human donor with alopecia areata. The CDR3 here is CASSLAPGDSEKLFF. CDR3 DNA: TGTGCCAGCAGCTTAGCCCCTGGGGACAGTGAAAAACTGTTTTTT.